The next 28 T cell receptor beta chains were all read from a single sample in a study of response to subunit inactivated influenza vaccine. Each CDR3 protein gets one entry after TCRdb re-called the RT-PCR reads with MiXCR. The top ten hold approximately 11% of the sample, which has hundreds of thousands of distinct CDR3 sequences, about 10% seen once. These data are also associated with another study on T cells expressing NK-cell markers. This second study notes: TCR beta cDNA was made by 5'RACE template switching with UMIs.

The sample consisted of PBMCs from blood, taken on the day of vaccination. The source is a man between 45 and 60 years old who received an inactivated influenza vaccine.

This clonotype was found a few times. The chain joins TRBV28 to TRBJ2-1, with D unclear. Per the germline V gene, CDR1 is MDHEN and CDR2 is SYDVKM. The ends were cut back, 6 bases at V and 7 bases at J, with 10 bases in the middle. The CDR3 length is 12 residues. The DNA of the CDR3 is TGTGCCAGCAGCCTTAAAGCGAATGAGCAGTTCTTC. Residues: CASSLKANEQFF.

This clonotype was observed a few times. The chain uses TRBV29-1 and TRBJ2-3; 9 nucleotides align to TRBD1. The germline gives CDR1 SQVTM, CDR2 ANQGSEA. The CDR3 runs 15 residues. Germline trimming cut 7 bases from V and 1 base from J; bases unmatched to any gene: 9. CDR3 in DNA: TGCAGCGGCGGGACAGGGCAGAGGGGCACAGATACGCAGTATTTT. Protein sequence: CSGGTGQRGTDTQYF.

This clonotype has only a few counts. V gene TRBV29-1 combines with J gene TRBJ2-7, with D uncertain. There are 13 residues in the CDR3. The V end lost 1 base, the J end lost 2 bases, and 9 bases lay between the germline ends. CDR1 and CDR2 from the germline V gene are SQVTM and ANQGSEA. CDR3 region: CSVEGPAAYEQYF. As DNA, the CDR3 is TGCAGCGTTGAAGGGCCAGCAGCCTACGAGCAGTACTTC.

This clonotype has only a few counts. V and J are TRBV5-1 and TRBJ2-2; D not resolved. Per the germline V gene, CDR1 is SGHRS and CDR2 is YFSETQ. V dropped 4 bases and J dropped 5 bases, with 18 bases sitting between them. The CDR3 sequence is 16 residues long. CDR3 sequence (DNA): TGCGCCAGCAGCCTTGGAATCCTCGCTAGTACCGGGGAGCTGTTTTTT. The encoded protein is CASSLGILASTGELFF. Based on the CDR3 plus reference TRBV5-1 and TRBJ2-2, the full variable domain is KAGVTQTPRYLIKTRGQQVTLSCSPISGHRSVSWYQQTPGQGLQFLFEYFSETQRNKGNFPGRFSGRQFSNSRSEMNVSTLELGDSALYLCASSLGILASTGELFFGEGSRLTVL.

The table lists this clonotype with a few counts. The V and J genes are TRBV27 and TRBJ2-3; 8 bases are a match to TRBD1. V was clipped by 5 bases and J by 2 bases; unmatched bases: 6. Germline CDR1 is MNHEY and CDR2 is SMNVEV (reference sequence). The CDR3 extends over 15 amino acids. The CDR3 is CASSVDRGFTDTQYF. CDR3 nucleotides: TGTGCCAGCAGTGTAGACAGGGGCTTCACAGATACGCAGTATTTT.

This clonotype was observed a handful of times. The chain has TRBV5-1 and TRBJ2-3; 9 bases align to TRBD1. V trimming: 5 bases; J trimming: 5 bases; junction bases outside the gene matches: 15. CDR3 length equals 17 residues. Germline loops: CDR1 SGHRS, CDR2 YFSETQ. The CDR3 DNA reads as TGCGCCAGCAGTCCTGGATTCGGACAGGGGAACAGAGATACGCAGTATTTT. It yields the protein CASSPGFGQGNRDTQYF.

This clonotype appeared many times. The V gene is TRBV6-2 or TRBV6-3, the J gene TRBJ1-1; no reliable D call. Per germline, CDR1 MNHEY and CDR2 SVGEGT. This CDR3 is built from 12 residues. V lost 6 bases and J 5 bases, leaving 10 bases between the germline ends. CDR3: CASRITETEAFF. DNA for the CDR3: TGTGCCAGCAGGATAACAGAAACTGAAGCTTTCTTT.

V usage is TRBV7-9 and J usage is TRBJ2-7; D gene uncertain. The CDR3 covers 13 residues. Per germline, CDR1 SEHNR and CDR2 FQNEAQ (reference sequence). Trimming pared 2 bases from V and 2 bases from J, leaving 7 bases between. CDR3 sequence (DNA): TGTGCCAGCAGCTTATGGGGAACCTACGAGCAGTACTTC. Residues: CASSLWGTYEQYF.

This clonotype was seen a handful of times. The CDR3 here is CASSLWVLPGETQYF. DNA of the CDR3: TGTGCCAGCAGTTTATGGGTACTTCCGGGAGAGACCCAGTACTTC. The chain uses TRBV12-3 or TRBV12-4 and TRBJ2-5; unclear D gene. The CDR3 contains 15 residues. Trimming shortened V by 2 bases and J by 4 bases, and 14 bases separated the two germline ends.

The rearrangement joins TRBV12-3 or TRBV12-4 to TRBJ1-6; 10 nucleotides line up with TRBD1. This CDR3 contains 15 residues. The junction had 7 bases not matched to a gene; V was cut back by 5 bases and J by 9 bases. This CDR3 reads CASSPGTGDGSPLHF. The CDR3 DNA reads TGTGCCAGCAGTCCCGGGACAGGGGACGGTTCACCCCTCCACTTT.

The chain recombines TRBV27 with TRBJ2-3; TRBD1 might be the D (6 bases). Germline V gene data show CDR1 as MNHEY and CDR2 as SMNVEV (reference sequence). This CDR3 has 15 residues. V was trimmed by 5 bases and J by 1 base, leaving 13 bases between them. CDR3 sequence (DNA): TGTGCCAGCAGTAACAGGGTTTCTGGCACAGATACGCAGTATTTT. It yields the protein CASSNRVSGTDTQYF.

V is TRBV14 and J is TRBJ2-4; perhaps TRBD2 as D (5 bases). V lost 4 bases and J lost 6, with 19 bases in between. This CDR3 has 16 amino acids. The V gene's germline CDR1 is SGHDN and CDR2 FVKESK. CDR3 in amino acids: CASSPLGGLPRNIQYF. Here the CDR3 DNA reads TGTGCCAGCAGCCCTTTAGGTGGACTTCCCAGAAACATTCAGTACTTC.

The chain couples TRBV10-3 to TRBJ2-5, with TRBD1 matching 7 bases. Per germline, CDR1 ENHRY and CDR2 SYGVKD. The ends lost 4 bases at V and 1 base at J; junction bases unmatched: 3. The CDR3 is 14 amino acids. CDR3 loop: CAISVRDSQETQYF. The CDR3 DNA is TGTGCCATCAGTGTCCGGGACAGCCAAGAGACCCAGTACTTC.

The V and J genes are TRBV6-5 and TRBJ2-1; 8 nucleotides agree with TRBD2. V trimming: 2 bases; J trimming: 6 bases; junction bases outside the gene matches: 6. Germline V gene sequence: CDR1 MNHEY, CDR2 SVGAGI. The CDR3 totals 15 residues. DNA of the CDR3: TGTGCCAGCAGTTACCCCGGGACTAGAATCAATGAGCAGTTCTTC. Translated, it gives CASSYPGTRINEQFF.

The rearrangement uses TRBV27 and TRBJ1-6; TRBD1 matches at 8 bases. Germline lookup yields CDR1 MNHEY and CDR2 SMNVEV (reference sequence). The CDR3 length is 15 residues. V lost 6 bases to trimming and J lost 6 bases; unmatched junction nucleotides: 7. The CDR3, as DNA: TGTGCCAGCAGCCCAGGGGGCACTTCTAATTCACCCCTCCACTTT. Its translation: CASSPGGTSNSPLHF.

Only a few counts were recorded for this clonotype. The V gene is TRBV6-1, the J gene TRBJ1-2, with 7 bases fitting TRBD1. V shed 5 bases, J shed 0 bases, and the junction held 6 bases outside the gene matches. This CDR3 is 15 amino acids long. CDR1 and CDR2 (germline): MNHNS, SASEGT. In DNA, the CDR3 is TGTGCCAGCAGTCCAGGGGGGTGGGCTAACTATGGCTACACCTTC. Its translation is CASSPGGWANYGYTF.

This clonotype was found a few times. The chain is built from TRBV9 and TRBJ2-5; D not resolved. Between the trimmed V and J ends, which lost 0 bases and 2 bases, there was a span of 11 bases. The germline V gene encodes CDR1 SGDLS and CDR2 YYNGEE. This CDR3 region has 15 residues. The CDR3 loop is CASSVESSEQETQYF. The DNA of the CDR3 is TGTGCCAGCAGCGTAGAGTCGAGCGAACAAGAGACCCAGTACTTC.

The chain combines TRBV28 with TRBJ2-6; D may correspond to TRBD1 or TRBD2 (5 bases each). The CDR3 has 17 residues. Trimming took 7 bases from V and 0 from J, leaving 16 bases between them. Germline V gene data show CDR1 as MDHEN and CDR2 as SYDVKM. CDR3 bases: TGTGCCAGCACTTGGGGACGTGCAACCTCTGGGGCCAACGTCCTGACTTTC. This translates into CASTWGRATSGANVLTF.

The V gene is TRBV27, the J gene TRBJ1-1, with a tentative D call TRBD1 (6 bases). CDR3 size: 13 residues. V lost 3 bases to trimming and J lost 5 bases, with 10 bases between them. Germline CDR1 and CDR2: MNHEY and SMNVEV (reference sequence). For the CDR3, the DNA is TGTGCCAGCAGTTTTATGACAGGAACTGAAGCTTTCTTT. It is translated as CASSFMTGTEAFF.

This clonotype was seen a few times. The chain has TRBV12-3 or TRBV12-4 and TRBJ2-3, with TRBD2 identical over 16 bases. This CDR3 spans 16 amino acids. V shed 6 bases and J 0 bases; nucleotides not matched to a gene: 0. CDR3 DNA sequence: TGTGCCAGCAGGGGACTAGCGGGAGGGAGCACAGATACGCAGTATTTT. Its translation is CASRGLAGGSTDTQYF.

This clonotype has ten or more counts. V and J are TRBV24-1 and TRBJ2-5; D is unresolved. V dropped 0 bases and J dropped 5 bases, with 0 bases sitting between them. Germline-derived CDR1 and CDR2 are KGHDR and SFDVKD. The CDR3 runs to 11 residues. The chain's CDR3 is CATSDLETQYF. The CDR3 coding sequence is TGTGCCACCAGTGATTTGGAGACCCAGTACTTC.

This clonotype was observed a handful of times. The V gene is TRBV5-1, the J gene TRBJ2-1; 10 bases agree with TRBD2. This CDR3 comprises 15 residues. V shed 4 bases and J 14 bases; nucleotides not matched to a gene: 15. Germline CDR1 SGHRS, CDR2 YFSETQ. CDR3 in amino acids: CASSHPTSGRPDKFF. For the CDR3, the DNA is TGCGCCAGCAGCCACCCGACTAGCGGGCGTCCTGACAAGTTCTTC.

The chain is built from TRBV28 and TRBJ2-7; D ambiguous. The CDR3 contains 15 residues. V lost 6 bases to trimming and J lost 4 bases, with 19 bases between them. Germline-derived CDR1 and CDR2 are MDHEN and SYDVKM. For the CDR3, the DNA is TGTGCCAGCAGCCGCCTCGGCATGGAGAAGTACGAGCAGTACTTC. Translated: CASSRLGMEKYEQYF.

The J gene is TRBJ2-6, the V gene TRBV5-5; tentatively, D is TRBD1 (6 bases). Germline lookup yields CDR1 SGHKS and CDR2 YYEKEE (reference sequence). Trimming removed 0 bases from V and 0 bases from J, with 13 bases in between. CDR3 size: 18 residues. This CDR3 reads CASSLARGSISGANVLTF. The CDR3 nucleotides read TGTGCCAGCAGCTTGGCCAGGGGCAGCATCTCTGGGGCCAACGTCCTGACTTTC.

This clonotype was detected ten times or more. This chain's CDR3 is CASRPDWRDTTGELFF. The CDR3 coding sequence is TGTGCCAGCAGACCCGACTGGCGGGATACCACCGGGGAGCTGTTTTTT. The chain is built from TRBV12-3 or TRBV12-4 and TRBJ2-2, with a possible D match to TRBD2 (6 bases). This CDR3 spans 16 amino acids. V was clipped by 6 bases and J by 4 bases, with 18 bases between them.

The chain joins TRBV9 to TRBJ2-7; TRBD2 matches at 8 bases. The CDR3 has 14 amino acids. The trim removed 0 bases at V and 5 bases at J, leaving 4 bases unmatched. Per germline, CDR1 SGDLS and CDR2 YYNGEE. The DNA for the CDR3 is TGTGCCAGCAGCGTAGCGGGAGGGATTGACGAGCAGTACTTC. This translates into CASSVAGGIDEQYF.

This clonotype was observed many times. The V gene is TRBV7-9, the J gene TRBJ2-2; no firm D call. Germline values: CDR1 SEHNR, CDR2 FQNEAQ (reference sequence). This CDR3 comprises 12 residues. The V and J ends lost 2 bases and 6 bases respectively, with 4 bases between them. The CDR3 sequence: CASSLISGELFF. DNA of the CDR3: TGTGCCAGCAGCTTAATATCCGGGGAGCTGTTTTTT.

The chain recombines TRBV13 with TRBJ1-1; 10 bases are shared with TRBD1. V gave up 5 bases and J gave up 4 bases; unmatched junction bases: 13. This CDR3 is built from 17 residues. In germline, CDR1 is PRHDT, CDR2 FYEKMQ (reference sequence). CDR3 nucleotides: TGTGCCAGCAGCCCGGGACAGGGGCGCCTTATGAGCACTGAAGCTTTCTTT. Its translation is CASSPGQGRLMSTEAFF. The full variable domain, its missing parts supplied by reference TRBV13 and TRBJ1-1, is AAGVIQSPRHLIKEKRETATLKCYPIPRHDTVYWYQQGPGQDPQFLISFYEKMQSDKGSIPDRFSAQQFSDYHSELNMSSLELGDSALYFCASSPGQGRLMSTEAFFGQGTRLTVV.